One sample yielded the 15 T cell receptor beta chains listed below, sequenced in a study of T cell repertoires in cytomegalovirus infection. TCRdb re-called the reads through MiXCR, storing one row per CDR3 protein. Here the sample spans 510,000 or so distinct CDR3 sequences, around 27% being singletons. Sequenced sample: PBMCs. The receptors come from a human donor in good health (CMV status not recorded). Some clones in this sample may be carry-over from other donors' samples.

There are a few counts of this clonotype. The rearrangement links TRBV11-2 to TRBJ2-3; 14 positions match TRBD2. The length of the CDR3 is 19 residues. CDR1 SGHAT and CDR2 FQNNGV come from the germline V gene. The junction had 13 bases not matched to a gene; V was cut back by 4 bases and J by 4 bases. CDR3 DNA sequence: TGTGCCAGCAGCTACCCCCGACACGTGGGACTAGCGGGAGCAGATACGCAGTATTTT. Translating gives CASSYPRHVGLAGADTQYF.

This rearrangement joins TRBV28 to TRBJ2-7; the D gene is possibly TRBD1 (6 bases). Trimming took off 7 bases at V and 3 bases at J, with 16 bases between the two ends. Per the germline V gene, CDR1 is MDHEN and CDR2 is SYDVKM. This CDR3 comprises 14 residues. The CDR3 region has the DNA TGTGCCAGCAATTTCCAGGGGCCCAACTACGAGCAGTACTTC. This sequence encodes CASNFQGPNYEQYF.

V and J are TRBV7-2 and TRBJ2-5; perhaps TRBD2 as D (5 bases). The CDR3 spans 13 residues. CDR1 is SGHTA and CDR2 is FQGNSA in the germline V gene. V shed 5 bases and J shed 4 bases, with 11 bases lying between them. CDR3 in DNA: TGTGCCAGCAGCCGTAGCGCTGGAGAGACCCAGTACTTC. Amino acids: CASSRSAGETQYF.

The sample holds many counts of this clonotype. The rearrangement links TRBV7-6 to TRBJ2-1; 11 bases line up with TRBD2. Germline V gene sequence: CDR1 SGHVS, CDR2 FNYEAQ. The CDR3 runs to 15 residues. Trimming removed 5 bases from V and 6 bases from J; junction bases left unmatched: 6. CDR3 nucleotide sequence: TGTGCCAGCAGCAAAAGGACTAGCGGGCTCAATGAGCAGTTCTTC. Its translation is CASSKRTSGLNEQFF. Looking up the rest from reference TRBV7-6 and TRBJ2-1 gives the full variable domain: GAGVSQSPRYKVTKRGQDVALRCDPISGHVSLYWYRQALGQGPEFLTYFNYEAQQDKSGLPNDRFSAERPEGSISTLTIQRTEQRDSAMYRCASSKRTSGLNEQFFGPGTRLTVL.

This rearrangement joins TRBV6-5 to TRBJ2-7, with 11 positions matching TRBD2. The CDR3 is 16 residues long. Germline V gives CDR1 MNHEY, CDR2 SVGAGI. Trimming at V came to 2 bases and at J to 1 base, leaving 4 bases not matched to a gene. CDR3 region: CASSYAGTSGSYEQYF. CDR3 DNA sequence: TGTGCCAGCAGTTACGCAGGGACTAGCGGATCCTACGAGCAGTACTTC.

The V gene is TRBV6-1, the J gene TRBJ1-5; D gene uncertain. CDR3 length: 13 amino acids. Trimming removed 0 bases at V and 8 bases at J, with 8 bases between. Germline V CDR1 and CDR2: MNHNS, SASEGT. Here the CDR3 reads CASSEALGEPQHF. CDR3 in DNA: TGTGCCAGCAGTGAAGCCTTAGGAGAGCCCCAGCATTTT.

This chain joins TRBV6-5 and TRBJ2-7; possible D gene TRBD1, 5 bases. V lost 1 base and J 2 bases, leaving 9 bases between the germline ends. Germline V gene lookup returns CDR1 MNHEY and CDR2 SVGAGI. The CDR3 runs 14 residues. Here the CDR3 reads CASSYYRNPYEQYF. The CDR3 DNA sequence: TGTGCCAGCAGTTACTACAGGAACCCCTACGAGCAGTACTTC.

This clonotype was counted ten times or more. This chain joins TRBV12-3 or TRBV12-4 and TRBJ1-5; TRBD1 agrees at 7 bases. The length of the CDR3 is 14 residues. V gave up 5 bases and J gave up 6 bases; unmatched junction bases: 7. The CDR3 sequence: CASSQVRGLQPQHF. DNA for the CDR3: TGTGCCAGCAGTCAAGTTAGGGGGCTTCAGCCCCAGCATTTT.

The V gene is TRBV20-1, the J gene TRBJ2-5; D gene unclear. The V end lost 5 bases, the J end lost 1 base, and 14 bases lay between the germline ends. Germline V gene lookup returns CDR1 DFQATT and CDR2 SNEGSKA (reference sequence). The CDR3 loop spans 14 amino acids. The CDR3 sequence is CSAAKQSPQETQYF. Here the CDR3 DNA reads TGCAGTGCTGCTAAACAGTCCCCCCAAGAGACCCAGTACTTC.

This clonotype was seen a handful of times. In DNA form, the CDR3 reads TGTGCCAGCAGACCAACCCCCGGGACAGGGGAAGAGACCCAGTACTTC. Translating it yields CASRPTPGTGEETQYF. The chain carries TRBV6-1 and TRBJ2-5; 10 bases match TRBD1. Germline V gene sequence: CDR1 MNHNS, CDR2 SASEGT. Trimming removed 6 bases from V and 3 bases from J; junction bases left unmatched: 10. The CDR3 extends over 16 amino acids.

This clonotype appeared many times. The chain has TRBV7-8 and TRBJ1-5; 7 nucleotides match TRBD1. With 5 bases clipped from V and 1 base from J, the junction kept 8 bases outside the gene matches. Germline CDR1 SGHVS, CDR2 FQNEAQ. The CDR3 has 16 amino acids. The CDR3 protein is CASSPQGTASNQPQHF. CDR3 bases: TGTGCCAGCAGCCCACAGGGGACAGCGAGCAATCAGCCCCAGCATTTT.

The CDR3 DNA follows: TGTGCCAGCAGTTTGTTACTGGATGGGGCCCAGTACTTC. Encoded protein: CASSLLLDGAQYF. This chain links TRBV12-3 or TRBV12-4 with TRBJ2-5; no clear D gene. The CDR3 sequence is 13 residues long. Trimming took 3 bases from V and 9 from J, leaving 14 bases between them.

This clonotype came up many times. CDR3 region: CASSLIVGSEAFF. The CDR3 nucleotides are TGTGCCAGCAGCTTAATAGTGGGGTCTGAAGCTTTCTTT. The chain is built from TRBV7-8 and TRBJ1-1, with D unclear. V was shortened by 2 bases and J by 6 bases, with 10 bases between the two germline ends. Germline CDR1 and CDR2: SGHVS and FQNEAQ. CDR3 size: 13 residues.

This clonotype was seen a few times. V and J are TRBV6-2 or TRBV6-3 and TRBJ2-1; 16 bases align to TRBD2. This CDR3 has 23 amino acids. With 2 bases clipped from V and 7 bases from J, the junction kept 23 bases outside the gene matches. Germline loops: CDR1 MNHEY, CDR2 SVGEGT. Here the CDR3 reads CASSYPLPGLAGGPPESWNEQFF. The CDR3 DNA reads TGTGCCAGCAGTTACCCGCTCCCGGGACTAGCGGGAGGGCCCCCCGAGTCCTGGAATGAGCAGTTCTTC.

The chain employs TRBV4-1 and TRBJ1-6; D unclear. CDR1 and CDR2 (germline): MGHRA, YSYEKL. The CDR3 sequence is 13 residues long. Trimming removed 1 base from V and 7 bases from J, with 5 bases in between. For the CDR3, the DNA is TGCGCCAGCAGCCAAGCTGAGAATTCACCCCTCCACTTT. Protein product: CASSQAENSPLHF.